This T cell receptor (beta chain) was captured by sequencing in a study of OX40 agonist ivuxolimab in advanced cancers. CDR3 length equals 14 residues. The V end was cut by 3 bases, the J end by 1 base, with 7 bases between. Germline CDR1 is WSHSY and CDR2 is SAAADI. TCRdb's copy holds only in-frame clones and misses some; the assay was immunoSEQ multiplex PCR. Here the sample spans about 51,000 clones, around 77% being singletons. This sample comprised CD4+ or CD8+ T cells sorted from blood, obtained in a trial of the OX40 agonist ivuxolimab. The V gene is TRBV10-2, the J gene TRBJ2-1, with D perhaps TRBD1 (6 bases). The sequence derives from an adult with an advanced solid tumor such as melanoma, head and neck, liver or kidney cancer. The CDR3 sequence: CASSDTGSYNEQFF. The CDR3 DNA reads as TGCGCCAGCAGTGATACAGGGTCCTACAATGAGCAGTTCTTC.